This T cell receptor (beta chain) stems from a study of blood T cell repertoires in COVID-19. The wider study: PBMCs, B-cell-depleted T cells, or T cells were the source of the cDNA or gDNA that made up the material.

Looked up from germline, CDR1 is SGHNT and CDR2 is YENEEA. The ends lost 7 bases at V and 5 bases at J; junction bases unmatched: 9. The CDR3 covers 15 residues. Sequencing was performed with immunoSEQ multiplex PCR; in TCRdb, only in-frame clones are kept and a portion is missing. The profile shows nearly 350,000 clones, around 90% of them singletons. This sequence joins TRBV11-3 and TRBJ2-5; 11 bases are shared with TRBD2. Sequenced input: peripheral blood. The receptor was derived from a woman in her late teens or twenties who had recovered from COVID-19. The CDR3 nucleotides read TGTGCCAGCAAGAGACTAGCGGGACCGACTGAGACCCAGTACTTC. This encodes CASKRLAGPTETQYF.